This TCR beta chain was sequenced in a study of T cell changes during pregnancy in multiple sclerosis. Germline CDR1 reads SGHVS; CDR2 reads FNYEAQ. V shed 4 bases and J shed 4 bases, with 10 bases lying between them. The length of the CDR3 is 14 residues. Data came from immunoSEQ multiplex PCR; TCRdb stores just in-frame clones and leaves some out. This table holds 95,000 to 150,000 clones, about 93% found once. This sequence joins TRBV7-6 and TRBJ1-4; perhaps TRBD1 as D (5 bases). This clonotype was sampled from a female donor with multiple sclerosis, enrolled in a pregnancy study. The specimen was peripheral blood, collected before pregnancy. CDR3 DNA sequence: TGTGCCAGCAGCTCCCTAGGGGATAATGAAAAACTGTTTTTT. It codes for CASSSLGDNEKLFF.